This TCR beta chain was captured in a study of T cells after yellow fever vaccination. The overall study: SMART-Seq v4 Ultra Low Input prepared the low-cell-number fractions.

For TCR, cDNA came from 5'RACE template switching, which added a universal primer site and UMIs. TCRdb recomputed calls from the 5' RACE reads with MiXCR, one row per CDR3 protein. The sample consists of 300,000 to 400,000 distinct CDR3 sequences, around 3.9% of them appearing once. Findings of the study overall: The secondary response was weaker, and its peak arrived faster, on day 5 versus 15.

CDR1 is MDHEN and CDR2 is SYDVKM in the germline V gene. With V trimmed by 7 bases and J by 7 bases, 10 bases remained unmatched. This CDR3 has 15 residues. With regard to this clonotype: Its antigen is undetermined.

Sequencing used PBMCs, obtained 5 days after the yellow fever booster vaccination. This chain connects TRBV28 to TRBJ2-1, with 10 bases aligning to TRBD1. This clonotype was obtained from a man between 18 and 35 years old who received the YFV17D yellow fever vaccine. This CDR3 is CASTRGQGYRNEQFF. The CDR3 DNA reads TGTGCCAGCACCAGGGGACAGGGGTATAGAAATGAGCAGTTCTTC.